Sequencing of this T cell receptor (beta chain) was carried out in a study of blood T cells in healthy people across ages. In its sample, this clonotype was seen a few times. One end of the junction varies from germline; a read error may be responsible. Through a sample-barcoded 5' primer and a J-beta primer mix, a second PCR was run for roughly 7 to 11 cycles. TCRdb called the 5' RACE reads again in MiXCR, with one record for every CDR3 protein. The sample includes about 760,000 distinct CDR3 sequences, 25% of them seen just once. These data also featured in a second study, about T cells of mothers and their children.

The TCR originated in a boy younger than 18 in good health. Sample: blood.

The CDR3 coding sequence is TGCGCCAGCGGCCAAGAAGGACTAGGGGCGTCCTACGAGCAGTACTTC. Its protein is CASGQEGLGASYEQYF. The rearrangement links TRBV4-3 to TRBJ2-7; 7 bases are a match to TRBD2. Looked up from germline, CDR1 is LGHNA and CDR2 is YSLEER. The CDR3 spans 16 residues.